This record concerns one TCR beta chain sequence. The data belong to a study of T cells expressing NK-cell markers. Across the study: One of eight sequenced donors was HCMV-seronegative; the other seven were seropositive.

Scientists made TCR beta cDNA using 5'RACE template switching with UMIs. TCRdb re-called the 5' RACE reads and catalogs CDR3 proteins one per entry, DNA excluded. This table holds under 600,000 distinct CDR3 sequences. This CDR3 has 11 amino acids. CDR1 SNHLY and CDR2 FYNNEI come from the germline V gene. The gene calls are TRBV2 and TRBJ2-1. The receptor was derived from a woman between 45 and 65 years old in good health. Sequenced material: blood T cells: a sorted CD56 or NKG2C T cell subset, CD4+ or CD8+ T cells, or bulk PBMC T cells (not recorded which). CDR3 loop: CASTVLVEQFF.